The following is a T cell receptor (beta chain) sequence with its context. Only a few counts were recorded for this clonotype. What this receptor recognizes is not known. Base qualities are missing; no much larger clone stands one base away. From the cysteine up to the phenylalanine, the CDR3 has a length of 15 residues. Only CDR3 DNA is held: 45 bases, read in frame from base 1. From a lookup of the germline V gene (reference sequence), CDR1 and CDR2 are LNHNV and YYDKDF. Trimming leaves V shorter by 4 bases and J shorter by 3 bases, with the junction holding 7 bases beyond the gene matches. Ficoll-Paque density gradient centrifugation was the method used to isolate PBMCs. Instrument used: Illumina NovaSeq 6000. TCRalpha and TCRbeta cDNA libraries were constructed by 5'RACE with constant-segment primers, with sample barcodes and unique molecular identifiers being introduced. RNA was extracted from every sample with Trizol reagent. Library amplification was performed in two PCR steps, and a second sample barcode and Illumina TruSeq adapters were introduced in the second step. Sequencing of libraries was performed on an Illumina NovaSeq with 2 x 150 bp paired-end reads. As for the original processing: Reads were demultiplexed and collapsed into UMI-guided consensus sequences with migec v1.2.7. Using mixcr v2.1.11, UMI consensuses were aligned to TRA and TRB V and J templates and then assembled into clonotypes. A clonotype was counted as expanded or contracted only when both edgeR and NoisET called the clonotype significant, with the noise models trained on biological replicates. For edgeR calls, the thresholds were a false discovery rate-adjusted p below 0.01 and a log2 fold-change of 1. As an exploratory analysis of dynamics, PCA with hierarchical clustering was applied to max-normalized trajectories of the 1000 most abundant clonotypes. The CD4 or CD8 phenotype of responding clones was assigned using the separately sequenced CD4+ and CD8+ repertoires. Using fastp trimming at Q25 and MiXCR clonotype assembly, TCRdb reanalyzed the public sequencing data and kept in-frame beta chains. A single entry per CDR3 protein holds the most common genes and DNA from its merged rows. The V and J calls were not made by the authors but by TCRdb's processing. Recorded for this sample are 350,000 to 450,000 distinct CDR3 sequences; 28% of them occurred a single time. Clones ranked in the top ten supply 13% of the sample.

The sample comes from a study of T-cell memory formation after mild COVID-19 (dated by TCRdb to about 2021). Background on the whole study: TCR sequence clusters from the two donors were found to be largely donor specific. T-cell clones expanding and contracting after mild COVID-19 in two donors were tracked by longitudinal TCRalpha and TCRbeta repertoire sequencing. Two young, previously healthy adult volunteers made up the cohort, one male and one female. What the authors observed across the whole study: Clones that contracted from day 15 to 85 showed balanced CD4/CD8 phenotypes, whereas a second wave of clones that expanded from day 15 to 37 leaned towards CD4+. The second-wave clones that peaked on day 37 were not confirmed to be SARS-CoV-2 specific. The study included only a couple of mild cases, and larger cohorts that include severe cases with pre-infection samples were judged to be necessary. Contracting CD4+ clones appeared mostly in the CM and EM memory subsets, whereas CD8+ clones were enriched in EMRA. The detection of some responding clones in pre-infection memory suggests that pre-existing cross-reactive memory T cells joined the SARS-CoV-2 response.

In this chain, TRBV15 is recombined with TRBJ2-7, and TRBD1 matches 9 of the central bases. This receptor was identified in an adult woman who had mild COVID-19 (a few samples of this study predate the infection). The sample titles of this study are shuffled in the database, so cell type and time point are left out; the donor was told from shared clones. Material for sequencing was PBMCs or a T cell subset sorted from them (not recorded which). CDR3 sequence: CATSTPGQGFYEQYF. The nucleotides are TGTGCCACCAGCACCCCGGGACAGGGATTCTACGAGCAGTACTTC.